This TCR beta chain was retrieved from a study of T-cell memory formation after mild COVID-19. Constant-segment primers were used for 5'RACE, and the resulting TCR alpha and TCR beta cDNA libraries carried sample barcodes and UMIs. TCRdb recomputed calls from the 5' RACE reads with MiXCR, one row per CDR3 protein. The repertoire holds about 610,000 distinct CDR3 sequences, with roughly 17% as singletons. In this sample, this clonotype turned up a few times. Its antigen is not known. CDR1 is SQVTM and CDR2 is ANQGSEA in the germline V gene. The CDR3 spans 15 residues. V was clipped by 6 bases and J by 2 bases; unmatched bases: 7. Study-wide results and caveats: Day 37-peaking second-wave clones had unconfirmed SARS-CoV-2 specificity.

The chain links TRBV29-1 to TRBJ2-1; 10 bases are shared with TRBD2. The receptor was derived from an adult woman who had mild COVID-19 (a few samples of this study predate the infection). Cell type and time point are not known. Material for sequencing was PBMCs or a T cell subset sorted from them (not recorded which). The CDR3: CSVASGSSPYNEQFF. The DNA of the CDR3 is TGCAGCGTGGCTAGCGGGAGTTCCCCCTACAATGAGCAGTTCTTC.